These T cell receptor beta chains were read from a single sample in a study of blood T cell repertoires in COVID-19. TCRdb keeps only in-frame clones here, not all; method: immunoSEQ multiplex PCR. This repertoire shows about 64,000 clones, approximately 80% found once; its top ten account for 12% to 15%. Source material: peripheral blood. All receptors come from a man aged 55 to 70 with COVID-19, enrolled during active disease. CDR3s include the opening cysteine and the closing phenylalanine or tryptophan. A D gene is named only where the DNA matches it firmly. For some rows the clone size is stated as once, few or many, or as a class when expanded; others skip it.

d_call j_call v_call clone_size cdr3_aa cdr3_nt
. TRBJ1-5 TRBV4-1 few CASSQGRNQPQHF TGCGCCAGCAGCCAAGGGAGGAATCAGCCCCAGCATTTT
TRBD2 TRBJ2-3 TRBV27 . CASKGLAGSATQYF TGTGCCAGCAAAGGACTAGCGGGGTCTGCTACGCAGTATTTT
TRBD2 TRBJ2-7 TRBV3-1/TRBV3-2 . CASSQGRTGGRYEQYF TGTGCCAGCAGCCAAGGACGGACGGGAGGGCGTTACGAGCAGTACTTC
TRBD1 TRBJ2-7 TRBV24-1 many CATSDGTGASYYEQYF TGTGCCACCAGTGATGGAACAGGGGCCTCATACTACGAGCAGTACTTC
TRBD2 TRBJ2-3 TRBV5-1 . CASSARLAGDTQYF TGCGCCAGCAGCGCCAGACTAGCGGGGGATACGCAGTATTTT
TRBD2 TRBJ2-7 TRBV5-1 . CASSPLAAGGTYEQYF TGCGCCAGCAGCCCTTTGGCGGCGGGAGGGACCTACGAGCAGTACTTC
. TRBJ2-2 TRBV5-1 many CASRARGVNTGELFF TGCGCCAGCAGGGCACGAGGTGTGAACACCGGGGAGCTGTTTTTT
. TRBJ1-1 TRBV5-1 . CASSLGTGNTEAFF TGCGCCAGCAGCTTGGGAACAGGGAACACTGAAGCTTTCTTT
TRBD2 TRBJ2-7 TRBV10-3 . CAISDPGGGNEQYF TGTGCCATCAGTGACCCGGGGGGTGGGAACGAGCAGTACTTC
. TRBJ1-2 TRBV3-1/TRBV3-2 . CASSQGSAGVYGYTF TGTGCCAGCAGCCAAGGGTCAGCAGGGGTCTATGGCTACACCTTC
TRBD1 TRBJ1-1 TRBV5-1 once CASSWGTGNTEAFF TGCGCCAGCAGCTGGGGGACAGGGAACACTGAAGCTTTCTTT
TRBD1 TRBJ1-6 TRBV9 . CASSVFPGQGGSPLHF TGTGCCAGCAGCGTCTTCCCGGGACAGGGAGGCTCACCCCTCCACTTT
. TRBJ2-7 TRBV2 . CASSEVVAGYEQYF TGTGCCAGCAGTGAAGTAGTAGCCGGGTACGAGCAGTACTTC
TRBD1 TRBJ1-4 TRBV7-9 . CASSLGAGTGDREKLFF TGTGCCAGCAGCTTAGGAGCCGGGACAGGGGATAGAGAAAAACTGTTTTTT
. TRBJ1-5 TRBV7-9 . CASSFGNRNQPQHF TGTGCCAGCAGCTTCGGGAACCGCAATCAGCCCCAGCATTTT
. TRBJ1-1 TRBV18 few CASSPQGLSTEAFF TGTGCCAGCTCACCGCAGGGGTTGTCCACTGAAGCTTTCTTT
TRBD1 TRBJ2-2 TRBV6-1 . CASSAEGQGNTGELFF TGTGCCAGCAGTGCCGAGGGACAGGGAAACACCGGGGAGCTGTTTTTT
. TRBJ1-6 TRBV10-1 many CASREEANSPLHF TGCGCCAGTAGAGAGGAGGCTAATTCACCCCTCCACTTT
. TRBJ2-7 TRBV5-6 . CASSLNRWSEQYF TGTGCCAGCAGCTTAAACCGATGGAGCGAGCAGTACTTC
. TRBJ1-5 TRBV6-5 few CASTKPPSQPQHF TGTGCCAGCACTAAACCGCCCTCTCAGCCCCAGCATTTT